This T cell receptor (beta chain) derives from a study of T cell repertoires in cytomegalovirus infection. Study-wide background: CMV infection plus the matching HLA type was flagged by public TCR beta signatures.

TCRdb analysed the reads with MiXCR anew, one entry per CDR3 protein. The data show 150,000 to 180,000 distinct CDR3 sequences, around 20% seen once. Study-wide points: Within the response measured ex vivo, HLA-C-restricted CMV-specific TCR beta clonotypes were dominant.

The CDR3 is 18 residues long. Germline V lookup: CDR1 SGHAT, CDR2 FQNNGV. Details on this clonotype: Its cognate antigen is unknown. Being one base from a much bigger clone, this may be a read error.

The source of this sequence is a human donor in good health (CMV status not recorded). Some clones in this sample may be carry-over from other donors' samples. The chain uses TRBV11-2 and TRBJ1-3; D unclear. The sequenced material came from PBMCs. The CDR3 DNA follows: TGTGCCAGCAGCTTAGTGGTCCGACCGACCGGCTCTGGAAACACCTTATATTTT. This codes for CASSLVVRPTGSGNTLYF.